The clone carrying this T cell receptor (beta chain) was seen a few times. Its antigen is not known. There are 15 residues in the CDR3. The trim removed 5 bases at V and 8 bases at J, leaving 9 bases unmatched. Germline V gives CDR1 SGHVS, CDR2 FNYEAQ. The data originate from a study of cytomegalovirus exposure and HLA in healthy donors. Whole-study findings and limits: There were some V segments, including TRBV6-2 and TRBV6-3, excluded as indistinguishable. Across donors, most TCRs were seen rarely, yet some public ones were widespread. In a later analysis, TCR beta V- and J-gene trimming was associated with a missense DCLRE1C variant.

The PCR used 60 Vbeta and 13 Jbeta primers. Libraries were prepared by immunoSEQ multiplex PCR; TCRdb keeps only in-frame clonotypes and omits some of them. The sample lists over 100,000 clones; about 80% were seen once. The chain links TRBV7-6 to TRBJ2-2, with TRBD2 matching 9 bases. The receptor comes from a woman aged 45-59 years in good health and CMV-seropositive. Input material: PBMCs. In DNA, the CDR3 is TGTGCCAGCAGCCCCTTTAGCGGGGGAGTAGGGGAGCTGTTTTTT. Translating gives CASSPFSGGVGELFF.